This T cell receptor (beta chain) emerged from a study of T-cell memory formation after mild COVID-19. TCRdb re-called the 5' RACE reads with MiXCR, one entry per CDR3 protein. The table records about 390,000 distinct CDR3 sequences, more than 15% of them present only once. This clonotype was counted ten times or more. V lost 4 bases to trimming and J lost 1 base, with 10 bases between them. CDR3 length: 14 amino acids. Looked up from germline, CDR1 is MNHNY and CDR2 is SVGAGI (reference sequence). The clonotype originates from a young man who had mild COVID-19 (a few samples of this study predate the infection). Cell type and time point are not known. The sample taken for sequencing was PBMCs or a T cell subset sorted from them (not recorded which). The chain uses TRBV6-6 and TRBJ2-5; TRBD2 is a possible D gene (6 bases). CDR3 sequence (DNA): TGTGCCAGCAGTTTTGGGACTTCCCAAGAGACCCAGTACTTC. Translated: CASSFGTSQETQYF.